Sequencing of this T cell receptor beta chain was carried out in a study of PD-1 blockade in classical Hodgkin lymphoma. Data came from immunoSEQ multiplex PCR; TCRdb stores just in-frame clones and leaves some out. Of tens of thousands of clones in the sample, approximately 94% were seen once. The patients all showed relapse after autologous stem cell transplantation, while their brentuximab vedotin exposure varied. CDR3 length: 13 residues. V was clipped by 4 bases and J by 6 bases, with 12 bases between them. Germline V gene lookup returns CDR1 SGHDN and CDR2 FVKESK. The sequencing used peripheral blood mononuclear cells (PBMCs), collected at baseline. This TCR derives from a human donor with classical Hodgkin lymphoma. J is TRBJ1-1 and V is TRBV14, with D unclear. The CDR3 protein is CASSRVTSAEAFF. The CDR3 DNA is TGTGCCAGCAGCCGAGTAACAAGCGCTGAAGCTTTCTTT.